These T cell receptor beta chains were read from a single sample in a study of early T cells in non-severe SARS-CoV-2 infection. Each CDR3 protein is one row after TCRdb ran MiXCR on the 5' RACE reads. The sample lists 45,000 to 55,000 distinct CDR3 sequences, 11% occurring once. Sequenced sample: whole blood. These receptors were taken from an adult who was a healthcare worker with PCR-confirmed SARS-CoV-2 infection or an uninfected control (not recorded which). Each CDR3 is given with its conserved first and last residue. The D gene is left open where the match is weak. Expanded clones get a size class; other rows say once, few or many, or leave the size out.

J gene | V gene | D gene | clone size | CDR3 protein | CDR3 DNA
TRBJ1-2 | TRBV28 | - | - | CASSLPPGALHGYTF | TGTGCCAGCAGTTTACCTCCGGGGGCGCTTCATGGCTACACCTTC
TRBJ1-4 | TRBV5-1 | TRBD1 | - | CASSSQGASNEKLFF | TGCGCCAGCAGCTCCCAGGGGGCTTCTAATGAAAAACTGTTTTTT
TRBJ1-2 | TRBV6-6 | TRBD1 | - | CASSYRGSNYGYTF | TGTGCCAGCAGCTACAGGGGGAGTAACTATGGCTACACCTTC
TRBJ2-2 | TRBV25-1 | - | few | CASSGRGFTGELFF | TGTGCCAGCAGTGGTCGGGGGTTTACCGGGGAGCTGTTTTTT
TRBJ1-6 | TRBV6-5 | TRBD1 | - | CASTDRKPVNSPLHF | TGTGCCAGCACGGACAGGAAACCTGTCAATTCACCCCTCCACTTT
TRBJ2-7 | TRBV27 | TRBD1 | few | CASSFYLGQAYEQYF | TGTGCCAGCAGCTTCTATCTCGGACAGGCCTACGAGCAGTACTTC
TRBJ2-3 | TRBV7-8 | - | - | CASSPRGLADTQYF | TGTGCCAGCAGCCCTAGAGGCCTCGCAGATACGCAGTATTTT
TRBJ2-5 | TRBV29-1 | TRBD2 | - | CSVEFSGAYQETQYF | TGCAGCGTTGAATTTAGCGGGGCCTACCAAGAGACCCAGTACTTC
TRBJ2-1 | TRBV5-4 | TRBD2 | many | CASSLGLAGYEQFF | TGTGCCAGCAGCTTGGGACTAGCGGGCTATGAGCAGTTCTTC
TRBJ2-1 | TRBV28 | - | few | CASSLGGAGEQFF | TGTGCCAGCAGTTTAGGGGGGGCCGGTGAGCAGTTCTTC
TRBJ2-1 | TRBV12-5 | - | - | CASGLEAGSYNEQFF | TGTGCTAGTGGTTTGGAAGCGGGCTCCTACAATGAGCAGTTCTTC
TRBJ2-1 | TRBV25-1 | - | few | CASSVVSGEQFF | TGTGCCAGCAGTGTGGTGAGTGGTGAGCAGTTCTTC
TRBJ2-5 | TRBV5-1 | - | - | CASSGEETQYF | TGCGCCAGCAGCGGAGAAGAGACCCAGTACTTC
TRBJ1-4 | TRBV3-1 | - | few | CASSQVSEKLFF | TGTGCCAGCAGCCAAGTGAGTGAAAAACTGTTTTTT
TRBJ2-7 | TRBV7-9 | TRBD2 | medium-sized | CASSLALAGARSEQYF | TGTGCCAGCAGCTTAGCCCTAGCGGGAGCTCGTTCGGAGCAGTACTTC
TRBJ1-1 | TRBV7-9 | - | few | CASSLEGIEAFF | TGTGCCAGCAGCTTAGAGGGTATTGAAGCTTTCTTT
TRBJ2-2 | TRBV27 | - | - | CASSYTPLVGELFF | TGTGCCAGCAGTTACACACCTCTAGTCGGGGAGCTGTTTTTT
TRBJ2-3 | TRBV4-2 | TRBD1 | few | CASSQDRQGSDTQYF | TGTGCCAGCAGCCAAGATCGACAGGGTAGCGACACGCAGTATTTT
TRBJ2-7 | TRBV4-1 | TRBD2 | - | CASSQTSGSYEQYF | TGCGCCAGCAGCCAGACTAGCGGGAGTTACGAGCAGTACTTC
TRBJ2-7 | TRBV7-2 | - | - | CASSPDAVSSYEQYF | TGTGCCAGCAGCCCCGACGCAGTAAGCTCCTACGAGCAGTACTTC
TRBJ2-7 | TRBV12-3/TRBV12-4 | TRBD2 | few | CASSLYRLAGEEQYF | TGTGCCAGCAGTCTTTACCGACTAGCGGGAGAAGAGCAGTACTTC
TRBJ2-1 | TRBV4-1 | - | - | CASSQESNYNEQFF | TGCGCCAGCAGCCAAGAGTCTAACTACAATGAGCAGTTCTTC
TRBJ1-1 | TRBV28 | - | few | CASSLKFEAFF | TGTGCCAGCAGTTTAAAATTTGAAGCTTTCTTT
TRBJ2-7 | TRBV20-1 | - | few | CSAIGQNAYEQYF | TGCAGTGCTATAGGACAGAACGCCTACGAGCAGTACTTC
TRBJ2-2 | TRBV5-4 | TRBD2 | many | CASSPRTSGTTGELFF | TGTGCCAGCAGCCCTAGGACTAGCGGAACCACCGGGGAGCTGTTTTTT
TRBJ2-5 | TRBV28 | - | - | CASSRGLIETQYF | TGTGCCAGCAGCCGTGGACTAATCGAGACCCAGTACTTC
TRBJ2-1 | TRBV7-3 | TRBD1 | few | CASSLRTGAPNEQFF | TGTGCCAGCAGCTTACGGACAGGGGCCCCCAATGAGCAGTTCTTC
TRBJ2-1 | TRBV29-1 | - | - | CSVEIHGSSYNEQFF | TGCAGCGTTGAAATCCACGGGAGCTCCTACAATGAGCAGTTCTTC
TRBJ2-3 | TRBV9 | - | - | CASSVGPGQSTDTQYF | TGTGCCAGCAGCGTAGGCCCTGGCCAGAGCACAGATACGCAGTATTTT
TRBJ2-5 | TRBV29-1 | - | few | CSVASGDAETQYF | TGCAGCGTTGCGTCCGGGGACGCAGAGACCCAGTACTTC
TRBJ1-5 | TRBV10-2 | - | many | CASSAGNQPQHF | TGCGCCAGCAGTGCGGGGAATCAGCCCCAGCATTTT
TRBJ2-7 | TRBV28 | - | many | CASHTGGGSYEQYF | TGTGCCAGCCATACGGGAGGGGGCTCATACGAGCAGTACTTC
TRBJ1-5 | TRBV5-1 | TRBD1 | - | CASSLGTGTDSNQPQHF | TGCGCCAGCAGCTTGGGCACCGGGACAGATAGCAATCAGCCCCAGCATTTT
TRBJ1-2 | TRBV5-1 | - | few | CASMISQGSNYGYTF | TGCGCCAGCATGATATCGCAGGGTTCTAACTATGGCTACACCTTC
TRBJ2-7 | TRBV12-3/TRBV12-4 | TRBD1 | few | CASSSRDSSYEQYF | TGTGCCAGCAGTTCCCGGGACAGTTCCTACGAGCAGTACTTC
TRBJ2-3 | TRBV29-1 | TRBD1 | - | CSVDGVMGQGAETQYF | TGCAGCGTTGACGGGGTAATGGGGCAGGGGGCAGAGACGCAGTATTTT
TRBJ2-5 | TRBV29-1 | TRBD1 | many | CSVLGQGFETQYF | TGCAGCGTTCTGGGACAGGGTTTCGAGACCCAGTACTTC
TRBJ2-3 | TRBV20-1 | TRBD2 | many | CSVGSGPADTQYF | TGCAGTGTAGGTAGCGGGCCTGCAGATACGCAGTATTTT